A selection of T cell receptor beta chains follows, all from one sample in a study of cytotoxic CD8 clonotypes in ibrutinib-treated CLL. The protocol was immunoSEQ multiplex PCR, while the TCRdb copy is restricted to in-frame clones and leaves out a portion. The data contain 200,000 to 250,000 clones, 75% to 80% of them singletons. The sequencing used PBMCs, collected after 12 months of ibrutinib treatment. These TCRs come from a human donor with chronic lymphocytic leukemia. Each CDR3 is given with its conserved first and last residue. Each record gives: CDR3 length, J gene, V gene, clone size, CDR3 protein. The size field is filled for only some rows; it gives once, few, many or a size class.

>13|TRBJ1-2|TRBV5-6|.
CASSFGTAYGYTF
>16|TRBJ2-1|TRBV1|.
CTSSQDGGQGANEQFF
>14|TRBJ1-1|TRBV6-5|once
CASSYRATSSEAFF
>14|TRBJ2-1|TRBV6-5|.
CASSYGAGLNEQFF
>13|TRBJ2-7|TRBV29-1|.
CSVLWVGAIEQYF
>16|TRBJ2-1|TRBV4-2|many
CASSQDPGAAYNEQFF
>17|TRBJ2-3|TRBV5-1|.
CASSSGTSGRGTDTQYF
>14|TRBJ1-3|TRBV11-2|.
CASSYGTGGNTIYF
>17|TRBJ1-6|TRBV5-1|.
CASSLGAVSSYNSPLHF
>13|TRBJ1-1|TRBV6-6|once
CASITTGVPEAFF
>16|TRBJ2-7|TRBV4-1|.
CASSQGTSGISYEQYF
>13|TRBJ2-3|TRBV10-3|once
CAGKLASTDTQYF
>14|TRBJ2-4|TRBV28|once
CASRGSRAKNIQYF
>15|TRBJ2-7|TRBV5-6|.
CASSNLDRPYYEQYF
>15|TRBJ2-7|TRBV5-6|.
CASSSTPGRGYEQYF
>21|TRBJ2-5|TRBV7-8|.
CASSSQRFPGGGPRVGETQYF
>18|TRBJ2-2|TRBV7-9|few
CASSLPPGQISNTGELFF
>17|TRBJ2-2|TRBV5-1|once
CASSLSAVRGGTGELFF
>14|TRBJ2-3|TRBV2|.
CASSDWGGTDTQYF
>15|TRBJ1-2|TRBV27|.
CASSPRGQGGYGYTF
>10|TRBJ2-7|TRBV20-1|.
CSARDGEQYF
>15|TRBJ2-1|TRBV6-1|.
CASSEAGTPYNEQFF
>14|TRBJ1-2|TRBV27|.
CASSFRQGNYGYTF
>16|TRBJ2-3|TRBV19|.
CASSPPRGISTDTQYF
>15|TRBJ1-2|TRBV5-4|.
CASTNGGGAGRSYTF
>14|TRBJ2-7|TRBV27|few
CASSTIRGRNEQYF
>16|TRBJ2-3|TRBV5-1|.
CASSEPGQGAADTQYF
>12|TRBJ2-7|TRBV19|.
CATSGASREQYF
>17|TRBJ1-2|TRBV19|.
CARENRDGARSCYGYTF
>14|TRBJ2-7|TRBV10-3|.
CAIRGTVHSYEQYF
>13|TRBJ1-4|TRBV5-8|.
CASSWGGREKLFF
>16|TRBJ1-4|TRBV7-8|.
CASSLGGWATNEKLFF
>13|TRBJ2-1|TRBV6-1|.
CASRSWGSHEQFF
>13|TRBJ2-1|TRBV4-1|.
CASSQESFSEQFF
>15|TRBJ2-5|TRBV29-1|.
CSVSRLAGDQETQYF
>16|TRBJ2-6|TRBV9|.
CASSVAGYSGANVLTF
>14|TRBJ2-1|TRBV19|.
CASSSASSYNEQFF
>14|TRBJ1-2|TRBV28|few
CASSLATVPGGYTF
>14|TRBJ1-2|TRBV5-4|.
CASSLRDLGYGYTF
>15|TRBJ2-7|TRBV6-5|once
CASSLALAGLYEQYF
>12|TRBJ2-5|TRBV5-1|many
CASSQIQETQYF
>15|TRBJ2-7|TRBV27|.
CASSPWLVTRYEQYF
>13|TRBJ2-3|TRBV7-2|.
CASSSIWADTQYF
>13|TRBJ1-5|TRBV15|.
CATTGGWGQPQHF
>16|TRBJ2-7|TRBV27|.
CASRSLGTSGSYEQYF
>13|TRBJ1-3|TRBV19|.
CASKTASGNTIYF